Given below is one T cell receptor beta chain in context. Trimming removed 5 bases from V and 5 bases from J; junction bases left unmatched: 8. The germline V gene encodes CDR1 ENHRY and CDR2 SYGVKD. The CDR3 consists of 14 residues. Use of 60 Vbeta and 13 Jbeta primers characterized the PCR. Original analysis: There were around 78 million unique TCR beta chains by a later count, and 8.5 million to 14 million of them were shared. The assay was immunoSEQ multiplex PCR, and TCRdb's table has in-frame clones only and misses some. Clonal size and the V and J genes are those of that table, whereas D and trimming came from the DNA. The sample has about 120,000 clones; roughly three quarters are singletons. The data were taken from a study of cytomegalovirus exposure and HLA in healthy donors.

This clonotype originated in a man over 45 in good health and CMV-seropositive. The rearrangement uses TRBV10-3 and TRBJ2-7; the match to TRBD2 covers 8 bases. Sequenced: PBMCs. The CDR3 sequence: CAISPGGRSDEQYF. The CDR3 DNA is TGTGCCATCAGTCCGGGAGGGCGGTCCGACGAGCAGTACTTC.